The 4 T cell receptor beta chains presented below share a single source sample, sequenced in a study of cytomegalovirus exposure and HLA in healthy donors. It was with 60 Vbeta and 13 Jbeta primers that the PCR ran. Sequencing used immunoSEQ multiplex PCR; TCRdb keeps in-frame clones, though not all of them. Altogether nearly 110,000 clones are present, 74% being singletons, with the ten largest covering 12% to 15%. The sequencing input was PBMCs. These receptors were taken from a woman in her thirties or forties in good health and CMV-seropositive.

J is TRBJ1-6 and V is TRBV7-9; 9 bases fit TRBD1. The CDR3 is 16 residues long. V was pared by 5 bases and J by 4 bases, with 6 bases of the junction left unmatched. Germline V gene lookup returns CDR1 SEHNR and CDR2 FQNEAQ (reference sequence). The CDR3 region has the DNA TGTGCCAGCAGCCTCGGAGGACAGGGGTATAATTCACCCCTCCACTTT. It codes for CASSLGGQGYNSPLHF.

The genes are TRBV5-1 and TRBJ2-3, with TRBD1 as a possible D gene (6 bases). The V gene's germline CDR1 is SGHRS and CDR2 YFSETQ. The CDR3 is made up of 13 amino acids. Trimming pared 0 bases from V and 5 bases from J, leaving 7 bases between. The CDR3 bases are TGCGCCAGCAGCTTGGGGGGGCAAGATACGCAGTATTTT. Translating gives CASSLGGQDTQYF.

CDR3 residues: CASSSIGVGRRRETQYF. CDR3 DNA sequence: TGTGCCAGCAGCTCAATTGGGGTGGGTAGGCGGAGGGAGACCCAGTACTTC. The rearrangement uses TRBV5-6 and TRBJ2-5; TRBD2 might be the D (5 bases). The CDR3 sequence is 17 residues long. Germline V gene sequence: CDR1 SGHDT, CDR2 YYEEEE. V was cut by 3 bases and J by 5 bases, with 23 bases left in between.

The rearrangement joins TRBV7-9 to TRBJ1-4; TRBD1 agrees at 8 bases. The junction had 5 bases not matched to a gene; V was cut back by 5 bases and J by 0 bases. The CDR3 contains 16 residues. Looked up from germline, CDR1 is SEHNR and CDR2 is FQNEAQ (reference sequence). The CDR3 DNA follows: TGTGCCAGCAGCCCGGGACAGGAAACAACTAATGAAAAACTGTTTTTT. It codes for CASSPGQETTNEKLFF.